These 27 T cell receptor beta chains came from one sample sequenced in a study of CD8 T cells in Susac syndrome. With random hexamers, roughly 0.5 to 1 ug RNA was reverse transcribed. TCRdb passed the immunoSEQ multiplex PCR reads through MiXCR, listing each CDR3 protein once. Altogether 120,000 or so distinct CDR3 sequences are present, just under 95% being singletons, with the ten largest covering approximately 0.22%. Sequenced material: CD8+ T cells from PBMCs. All receptors derive from a human donor with Susac syndrome.

The rearrangement uses TRBV5-6 and TRBJ2-7; D is unclear. Germline V CDR1 and CDR2: SGHDT, YYEEEE. Trimming removed 0 bases at V and 5 bases at J, with 6 bases between. The CDR3 consists of 12 residues. The CDR3 nucleotides read TGTGCCAGCAGCTTGGTTAGTAACGAGCAGTACTTC. It is translated as CASSLVSNEQYF.

The V gene is TRBV3-1, the J gene TRBJ2-5, with 9 nucleotides matching TRBD2. CDR1 is LGHDT and CDR2 is YNNKEL in the germline V gene (reference sequence). The CDR3 runs 15 residues. J was trimmed by 5 bases and V by 4 bases; bases with no gene match: 8. The CDR3 sequence is CASSPRASGVETQYF. The DNA for the CDR3 is TGTGCCAGCAGCCCCCGGGCTAGCGGGGTGGAGACCCAGTACTTC.

The chain carries TRBV20-1 and TRBJ2-7; 7 bases are a match to TRBD2. Germline CDR1 reads DFQATT; CDR2 reads SNEGSKA (reference sequence). The CDR3 is made up of 13 amino acids. Trimming took 3 bases from V and 6 from J; bases not matched to a gene: 8. The CDR3 spells CSASGLDSAEQYF. CDR3 coding DNA: TGCAGTGCTAGCGGACTAGATTCTGCCGAGCAGTACTTC.

V usage is TRBV28 and J usage is TRBJ1-2; D gene ambiguous. The CDR3 runs 13 residues. V lost 7 bases, J lost 4 bases, and 13 bases lay in between. CDR1 MDHEN and CDR2 SYDVKM come from the germline V gene. Written as DNA, the CDR3 is TGTGCCAGCACCCTCCGAGGGTTCTATGGCTACACCTTC. This encodes CASTLRGFYGYTF.

The chain has TRBV6-1 and TRBJ1-5, with TRBD1 identical over 8 bases. The germline V gene encodes CDR1 MNHNS and CDR2 SASEGT. V lost 1 base to trimming and J lost 4 bases; unmatched junction nucleotides: 6. This CDR3 region has 16 residues. This CDR3 is CASSEGGQGANQPQHF. Written as DNA, the CDR3 is TGTGCCAGCAGTGAAGGAGGACAGGGTGCAAATCAGCCCCAGCATTTT.

This clonotype was detected once. The chain uses TRBV18 and TRBJ2-7, with D perhaps matching TRBD2 (6 bases). V shed 3 bases and J shed 0 bases, with 15 bases lying between them. CDR3 size: 16 residues. Germline CDR1 reads KGHSH; CDR2 reads LQKENI. This CDR3 reads CASSPGMLTSSYEQYF. The CDR3 bases are TGTGCCAGCTCACCCGGTATGTTGACTAGCTCCTACGAGCAGTACTTC.

V gene TRBV20-1 combines with J gene TRBJ2-7; D remains ambiguous. This CDR3 contains 11 residues. Between the trimmed V and J ends, which lost 6 bases and 3 bases, there was a span of 9 bases. Germline values: CDR1 DFQATT, CDR2 SNEGSKA (reference sequence). The CDR3 here is CSAKEDYEQYF. The CDR3 DNA is TGCAGTGCAAAAGAAGACTACGAGCAGTACTTC.

This chain links TRBV6-2 or TRBV6-3 with TRBJ2-7; 9 bases are shared with TRBD2. Trimming cost V 0 bases and J 6 bases; bases outside gene matches: 9. The CDR3 sequence is 16 residues long. From germline, CDR1 is MNHEY and CDR2 SVGEGT. The CDR3 DNA is TGTGCCAGCAGTTACTCGGCTGTAGCGGGAGATTTCGAGCAGTACTTC. Translated: CASSYSAVAGDFEQYF.

This clonotype was counted once. This chain uses TRBV7-9 with TRBJ1-2; D is undetermined. The CDR3 is made up of 14 amino acids. The V end lost 3 bases, the J end lost 2 bases, and 10 bases lay between the germline ends. Germline lookup yields CDR1 SEHNR and CDR2 FQNEAQ (reference sequence). For the CDR3, the DNA is TGTGCCAGCAGCTTCTCGGAATCCAACTATGGCTACACCTTC. It specifies CASSFSESNYGYTF.

The chain has TRBV12-3 or TRBV12-4 and TRBJ1-2; D possibly corresponds to TRBD1 (5 bases). The CDR3 spans 12 residues. The CDR3 loop is CGIRDGYYGYTF. CDR3 bases: TGTGGAATCCGGGACGGGTACTATGGCTACACCTTC.

V usage is TRBV27 and J usage is TRBJ2-5; D possibly uses TRBD1 or TRBD2 (5 bases each). V lost 0 bases and J lost 3, with 14 bases in between. Germline-derived CDR1 and CDR2 are MNHEY and SMNVEV (reference sequence). The CDR3 totals 16 residues. DNA of the CDR3: TGTGCCAGCAGTTTATCGAAAGCCGGGGCAGAAGAGACCCAGTACTTC. It is translated as CASSLSKAGAEETQYF.

The chain recombines TRBV25-1 with TRBJ1-5; TRBD1 is a possible D gene (5 bases). CDR3 length: 14 amino acids. Trimming stripped 3 bases from V and 7 bases from J, with 13 bases between. Germline V gene sequence: CDR1 MGHDK, CDR2 SYGVNS. CDR3 sequence (DNA): TGTGCCAGCAGTGATCCCCAGTGGGACCAGCCCCAGCATTTT. This codes for CASSDPQWDQPQHF. Supplemented by reference TRBV25-1 and TRBJ1-5, the full variable domain reads EADIYQTPRYLVIGTGKKITLECSQTMGHDKMYWYQQDPGMELHLIHYSYGVNSTEKGDLSSESTVSRIRTEHFPLTLESARPSHTSQYLCASSDPQWDQPQHFGDGTRLSIL.

This chain joins TRBV20-1 and TRBJ2-1; tentatively, D is TRBD1 or TRBD2 (6 bases each). V was cut by 0 bases and J by 9 bases, with 18 bases left in between. CDR1 DFQATT and CDR2 SNEGSKA come from the germline V gene (reference sequence). CDR3 size: 15 residues. This CDR3 is CSARDVGGQEVEQFF. CDR3 bases: TGCAGTGCTAGAGATGTGGGGGGCCAGGAGGTTGAGCAGTTCTTC.

The gene calls are TRBV30 and TRBJ2-7, with TRBD2 matching 11 bases. J was trimmed by 2 bases and V by 3 bases; bases with no gene match: 9. Germline CDR1 and CDR2: GTSNPN and SVGIG (reference sequence). The CDR3 is 16 amino acids. Here the CDR3 DNA reads TGTGCCTGGAGCGGGACTAGCGGACTGGAGACCTACGAGCAGTACTTC. It codes for CAWSGTSGLETYEQYF.

The chain links TRBV30 to TRBJ2-4, with 8 bases that match TRBD1. The CDR3 length is 13 residues. The V gene's germline CDR1 is GTSNPN and CDR2 SVGIG (reference sequence). J lost 9 bases, V lost 2 bases, and 6 bases had no gene match. The CDR3 is CAWSLGQGSIQYF. In DNA form, the CDR3 reads TGTGCCTGGAGTTTAGGACAGGGAAGCATTCAGTACTTC.

V usage is TRBV28 and J usage is TRBJ2-1, with 13 bases fitting TRBD2. This CDR3 is built from 16 residues. V lost 0 bases to trimming and J lost 10 bases; unmatched junction nucleotides: 6. In germline, CDR1 is MDHEN, CDR2 SYDVKM. CDR3 loop: CASSLWRLAGGREQFF. The CDR3 DNA sequence: TGTGCCAGCAGTTTATGGAGACTAGCGGGGGGTCGGGAGCAGTTCTTC.

The CDR3 loop is CASRYGSRGDTQYF. The DNA for the CDR3 is TGTGCCAGCAGATACGGGAGCCGGGGAGATACGCAGTATTTT. The V and J genes are TRBV6-5 and TRBJ2-3; D may be TRBD2 (6 bases). Germline CDR1 reads MNHEY; CDR2 reads SVGAGI. This CDR3 region has 14 residues. Trimming stripped 6 bases from V and 5 bases from J, with 15 bases between.

This clonotype has just one count. The rearrangement links TRBV5-6 to TRBJ2-3; 8 bases line up with TRBD2. With V trimmed by 10 bases and J by 1 base, 5 bases remained unmatched. There are 13 residues in the CDR3. Germline CDR1 is SGHDT and CDR2 is YYEEEE. CDR3 amino acids: CAVGRGGTDTQYF. CDR3 in DNA: TGTGCCGTAGGGCGGGGGGGCACAGATACGCAGTATTTT.

The chain couples TRBV4-1 to TRBJ1-1; D not certain. The CDR3 runs to 11 residues. The V gene's germline CDR1 is MGHRA and CDR2 YSYEKL. The V and J ends lost 2 bases and 8 bases respectively, with 6 bases between them. The CDR3 DNA reads TGCGCCAGCAGCCAAAATTCCGAAGCTTTCTTT. Translating gives CASSQNSEAFF.

This chain joins TRBV25-1 and TRBJ1-5, with 9 bases matching TRBD1. V was pared by 3 bases and J by 4 bases, with 4 bases of the junction left unmatched. CDR1 is MGHDK, CDR2 SYGVNS, per germline. This CDR3 region has 15 residues. The DNA for the CDR3 is TGTGCCAGCAGTGAGGGACAGGGATGGAATCAGCCCCAGCATTTT. It codes for CASSEGQGWNQPQHF. Combining the CDR3 with reference TRBV25-1 and TRBJ1-5 gives the whole variable domain EADIYQTPRYLVIGTGKKITLECSQTMGHDKMYWYQQDPGMELHLIHYSYGVNSTEKGDLSSESTVSRIRTEHFPLTLESARPSHTSQYLCASSEGQGWNQPQHFGDGTRLSIL.

This chain uses TRBV30 with TRBJ1-1; a possible D gene is TRBD1 (5 bases). The germline V gene has CDR1 GTSNPN and CDR2 SVGIG (reference sequence). There are 13 residues in the CDR3. Deletions cut 0 bases from V and 7 bases from J, with 12 bases between. In DNA form, the CDR3 reads TGTGCCTGGAGTGTCTTACTGGGGGATGAAGCTTTCTTT. This encodes CAWSVLLGDEAFF.

The chain recombines TRBV29-1 with TRBJ2-1, with 14 bases identical to TRBD2. J lost 3 bases, V lost 4 bases, and 2 bases had no gene match. This CDR3 region has 15 residues. Germline V gene sequence: CDR1 SQVTM, CDR2 ANQGSEA. In nucleotides, the CDR3 is TGCAGCGTTGCGACTAGCGGGGGGGACTACAATGAGCAGTTCTTC. Translating it yields CSVATSGGDYNEQFF.

V usage is TRBV4-1 and J usage is TRBJ2-1, with D tentatively TRBD2 (5 bases). The CDR3 length is 14 residues. The V end lost 5 bases, the J end lost 1 base, and 9 bases lay between the germline ends. Germline CDR1 and CDR2: MGHRA and YSYEKL. The CDR3 nucleotides are TGCGCCAGCAGCGAGGACTTTTCCTACAATGAGCAGTTCTTC. Translation gives CASSEDFSYNEQFF.

This clonotype was detected once. The chain has TRBV20-1 and TRBJ2-1, with 9 nucleotides matching TRBD2. V lost 4 bases to trimming and J lost 3 bases; unmatched junction nucleotides: 7. Germline CDR1 and CDR2: DFQATT and SNEGSKA (reference sequence). The CDR3 sequence is 15 residues long. For the CDR3, the DNA is TGCAGTGCTAAAGCTAGCGGGGCCGACTACAATGAGCAGTTCTTC. It translates to CSAKASGADYNEQFF.

The chain links TRBV6-5 to TRBJ2-3; TRBD2 agrees at 9 bases. This CDR3 is 15 amino acids long. With 6 bases clipped from V and 6 bases from J, the junction kept 10 bases outside the gene matches. The germline V gene encodes CDR1 MNHEY and CDR2 SVGAGI. CDR3 coding DNA: TGTGCCAGCAGAGAGCGGGGGGACGGGGGCGATACGCAGTATTTT. This gives the protein CASRERGDGGDTQYF.

V gene TRBV29-1 combines with J gene TRBJ2-7; D gene uncertain. The V end lost 7 bases, the J end lost 3 bases, and 13 bases lay between the germline ends. The CDR3 covers 12 residues. CDR1 SQVTM and CDR2 ANQGSEA come from the germline V gene. The CDR3, as DNA: TGCAGCGGCGCCGTCGACGGCTACGAGCAGTACTTC. Amino acids: CSGAVDGYEQYF.

CDR3 sequence reads: CASSDIGGTEAFF. CDR3 nucleotides: TGTGCCAGCAGTGATATTGGTGGCACTGAAGCTTTCTTT. The genes are TRBV6-1 and TRBJ1-1; no clear D gene. This CDR3 comprises 13 residues. The V end lost 3 bases, the J end lost 4 bases, and 9 bases lay between the germline ends. Germline loops: CDR1 MNHNS, CDR2 SASEGT.